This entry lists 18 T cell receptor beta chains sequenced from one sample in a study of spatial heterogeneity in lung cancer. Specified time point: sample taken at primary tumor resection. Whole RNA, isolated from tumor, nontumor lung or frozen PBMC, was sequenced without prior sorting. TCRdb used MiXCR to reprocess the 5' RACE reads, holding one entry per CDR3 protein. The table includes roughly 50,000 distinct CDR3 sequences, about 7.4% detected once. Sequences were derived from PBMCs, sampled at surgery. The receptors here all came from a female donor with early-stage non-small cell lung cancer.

DNA for the CDR3: TGTGCCAGCAGCCGCGGGACCTCGGGGAATTCACCCCTCCACTTT. This codes for CASSRGTSGNSPLHF. The rearrangement uses TRBV6-2 or TRBV6-3 and TRBJ1-6; maybe TRBD1 (5 bases). V lost 6 bases, J lost 7 bases, and 16 bases lay in between. This CDR3 spans 15 amino acids. Germline V gene data show CDR1 as MNHEY and CDR2 as SVGEGT.

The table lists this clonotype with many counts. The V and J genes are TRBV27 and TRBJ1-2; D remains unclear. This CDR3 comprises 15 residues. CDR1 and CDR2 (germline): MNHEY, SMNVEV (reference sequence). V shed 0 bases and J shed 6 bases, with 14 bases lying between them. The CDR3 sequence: CASSLSAHIGDGYTF. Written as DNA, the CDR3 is TGTGCCAGCAGTTTATCGGCCCATATTGGGGATGGCTACACCTTC.

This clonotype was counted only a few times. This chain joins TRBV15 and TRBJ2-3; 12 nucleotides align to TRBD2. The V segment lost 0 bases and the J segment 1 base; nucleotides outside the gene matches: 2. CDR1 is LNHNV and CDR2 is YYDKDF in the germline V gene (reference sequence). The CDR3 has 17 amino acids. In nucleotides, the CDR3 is TGTGCCACCAGCAGAGATCTAGCGGGGGGGGGCACAGATACGCAGTATTTT. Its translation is CATSRDLAGGGTDTQYF.

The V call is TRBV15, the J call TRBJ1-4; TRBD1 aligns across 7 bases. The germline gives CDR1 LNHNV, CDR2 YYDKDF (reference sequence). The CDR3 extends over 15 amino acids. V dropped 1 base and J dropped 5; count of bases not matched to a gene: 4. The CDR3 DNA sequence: TGTGCCACCAGCAGAGTTCGGGACAGAAATGAAAAACTGTTTTTT. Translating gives CATSRVRDRNEKLFF.

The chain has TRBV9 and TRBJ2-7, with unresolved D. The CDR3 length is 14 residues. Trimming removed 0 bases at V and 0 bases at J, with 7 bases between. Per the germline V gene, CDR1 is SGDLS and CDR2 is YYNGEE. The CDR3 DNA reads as TGTGCCAGCAGCGTAGGCGCAGACTCCTACGAGCAGTACTTC. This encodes CASSVGADSYEQYF. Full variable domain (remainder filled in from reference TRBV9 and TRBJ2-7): DSGVTQTPKHLITATGQRVTLRCSPRSGDLSVYWYQQSLDQGLQFLIQYYNGEERAKGNILERFSAQQFPDLHSELNLSSLELGDSALYFCASSVGADSYEQYFGPGTRLTVT.

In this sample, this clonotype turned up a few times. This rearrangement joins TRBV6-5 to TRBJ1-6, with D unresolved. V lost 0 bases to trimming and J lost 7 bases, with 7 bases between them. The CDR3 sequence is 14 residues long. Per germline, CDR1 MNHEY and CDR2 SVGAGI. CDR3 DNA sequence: TGTGCCAGCAGTTACTCGGGTACAAATTCACCCCTCCACTTT. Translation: CASSYSGTNSPLHF.

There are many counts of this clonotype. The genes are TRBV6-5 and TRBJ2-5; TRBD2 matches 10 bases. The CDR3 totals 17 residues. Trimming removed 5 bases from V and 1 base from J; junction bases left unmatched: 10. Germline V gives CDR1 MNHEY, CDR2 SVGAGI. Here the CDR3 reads CASSALTSGRFQETQYF. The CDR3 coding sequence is TGTGCCAGCAGTGCCTTGACTAGCGGGCGTTTCCAAGAGACCCAGTACTTC.

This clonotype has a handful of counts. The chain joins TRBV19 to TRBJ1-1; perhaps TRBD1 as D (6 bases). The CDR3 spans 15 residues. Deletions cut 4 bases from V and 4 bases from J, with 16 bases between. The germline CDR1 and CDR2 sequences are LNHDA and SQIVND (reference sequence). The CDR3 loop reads CASSTPPGGGTEAFF. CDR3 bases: TGTGCCAGTAGTACCCCTCCAGGAGGGGGCACTGAAGCTTTCTTT.

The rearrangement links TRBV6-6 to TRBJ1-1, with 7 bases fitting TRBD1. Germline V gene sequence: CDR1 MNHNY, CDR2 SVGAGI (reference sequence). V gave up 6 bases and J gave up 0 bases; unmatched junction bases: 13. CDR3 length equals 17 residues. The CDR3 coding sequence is TGTGCCAGCAGCTATTACAGGGGCCGGCCCATGAACACTGAAGCTTTCTTT. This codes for CASSYYRGRPMNTEAFF.

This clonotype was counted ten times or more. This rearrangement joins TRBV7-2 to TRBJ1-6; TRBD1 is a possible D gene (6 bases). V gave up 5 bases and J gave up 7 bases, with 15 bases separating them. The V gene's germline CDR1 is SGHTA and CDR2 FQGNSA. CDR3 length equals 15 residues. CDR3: CASSVDRTENSPLHF. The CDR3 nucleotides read TGTGCCAGCAGCGTAGACCGGACAGAGAATTCACCCCTCCACTTT.

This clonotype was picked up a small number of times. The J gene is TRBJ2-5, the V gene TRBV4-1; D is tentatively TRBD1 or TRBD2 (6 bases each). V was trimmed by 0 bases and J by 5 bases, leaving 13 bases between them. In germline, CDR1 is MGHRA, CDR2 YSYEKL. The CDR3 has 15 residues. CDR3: CASSQDPGGWETQYF. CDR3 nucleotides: TGCGCCAGCAGCCAAGACCCCGGGGGCTGGGAGACCCAGTACTTC.

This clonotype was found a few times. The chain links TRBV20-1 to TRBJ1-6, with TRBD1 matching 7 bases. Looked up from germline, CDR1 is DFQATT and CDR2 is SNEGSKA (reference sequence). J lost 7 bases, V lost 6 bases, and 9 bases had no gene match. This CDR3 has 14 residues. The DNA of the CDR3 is TGCAGTGCAATCCCCGACAGGGCGAATTCACCCCTCCACTTT. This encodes CSAIPDRANSPLHF.

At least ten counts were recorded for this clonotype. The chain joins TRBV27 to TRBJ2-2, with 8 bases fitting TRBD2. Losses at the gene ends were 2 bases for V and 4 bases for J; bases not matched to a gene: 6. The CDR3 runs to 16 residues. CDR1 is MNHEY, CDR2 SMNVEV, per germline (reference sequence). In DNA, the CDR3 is TGTGCCAGCAGTTTAGTGAGCGGGGGCGCCACCGGGGAGCTGTTTTTT. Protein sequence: CASSLVSGGATGELFF.

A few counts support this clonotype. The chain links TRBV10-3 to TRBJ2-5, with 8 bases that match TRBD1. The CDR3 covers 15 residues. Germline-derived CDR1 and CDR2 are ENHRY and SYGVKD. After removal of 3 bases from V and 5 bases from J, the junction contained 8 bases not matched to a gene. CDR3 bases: TGTGCCATCAGTGATGTGGGGACAGGAAGGGAGACCCAGTACTTC. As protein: CAISDVGTGRETQYF.

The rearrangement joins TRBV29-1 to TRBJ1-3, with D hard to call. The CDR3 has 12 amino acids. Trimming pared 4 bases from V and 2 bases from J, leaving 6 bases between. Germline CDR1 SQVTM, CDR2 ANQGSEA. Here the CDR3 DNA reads TGCAGCGTTGTAGATACTGGAAACACCATATATTTT. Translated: CSVVDTGNTIYF. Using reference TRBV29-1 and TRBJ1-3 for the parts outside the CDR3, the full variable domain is SAVISQKPSRDICQRGTSLTIQCQVDSQVTMMFWYRQQPGQSLTLIATANQGSEATYESGFVIDKFPISRPNLTFSTLTVSNMSPEDSSIYLCSVVDTGNTIYFGEGSWLTVV.

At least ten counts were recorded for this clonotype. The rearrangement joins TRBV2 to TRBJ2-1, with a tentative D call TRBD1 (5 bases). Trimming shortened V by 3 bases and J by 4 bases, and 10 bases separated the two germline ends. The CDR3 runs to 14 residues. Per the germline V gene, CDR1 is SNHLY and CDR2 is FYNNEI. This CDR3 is CASSEFAGYNEQFF. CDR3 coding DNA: TGTGCCAGCAGTGAGTTCGCAGGGTACAATGAGCAGTTCTTC.

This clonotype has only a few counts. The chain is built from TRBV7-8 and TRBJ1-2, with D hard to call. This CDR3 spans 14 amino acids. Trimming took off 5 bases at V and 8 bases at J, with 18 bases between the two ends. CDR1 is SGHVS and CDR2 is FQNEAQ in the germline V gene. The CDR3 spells CASSLRTRKEGYTF. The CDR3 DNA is TGTGCCAGCAGCCTCCGGACGAGAAAGGAAGGCTACACCTTC.

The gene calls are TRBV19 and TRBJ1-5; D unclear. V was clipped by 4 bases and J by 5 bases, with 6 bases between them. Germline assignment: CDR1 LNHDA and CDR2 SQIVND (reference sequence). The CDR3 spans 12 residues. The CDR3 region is CASSKPDQPQHF. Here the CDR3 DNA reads TGTGCCAGTAGTAAGCCAGATCAGCCCCAGCATTTT.